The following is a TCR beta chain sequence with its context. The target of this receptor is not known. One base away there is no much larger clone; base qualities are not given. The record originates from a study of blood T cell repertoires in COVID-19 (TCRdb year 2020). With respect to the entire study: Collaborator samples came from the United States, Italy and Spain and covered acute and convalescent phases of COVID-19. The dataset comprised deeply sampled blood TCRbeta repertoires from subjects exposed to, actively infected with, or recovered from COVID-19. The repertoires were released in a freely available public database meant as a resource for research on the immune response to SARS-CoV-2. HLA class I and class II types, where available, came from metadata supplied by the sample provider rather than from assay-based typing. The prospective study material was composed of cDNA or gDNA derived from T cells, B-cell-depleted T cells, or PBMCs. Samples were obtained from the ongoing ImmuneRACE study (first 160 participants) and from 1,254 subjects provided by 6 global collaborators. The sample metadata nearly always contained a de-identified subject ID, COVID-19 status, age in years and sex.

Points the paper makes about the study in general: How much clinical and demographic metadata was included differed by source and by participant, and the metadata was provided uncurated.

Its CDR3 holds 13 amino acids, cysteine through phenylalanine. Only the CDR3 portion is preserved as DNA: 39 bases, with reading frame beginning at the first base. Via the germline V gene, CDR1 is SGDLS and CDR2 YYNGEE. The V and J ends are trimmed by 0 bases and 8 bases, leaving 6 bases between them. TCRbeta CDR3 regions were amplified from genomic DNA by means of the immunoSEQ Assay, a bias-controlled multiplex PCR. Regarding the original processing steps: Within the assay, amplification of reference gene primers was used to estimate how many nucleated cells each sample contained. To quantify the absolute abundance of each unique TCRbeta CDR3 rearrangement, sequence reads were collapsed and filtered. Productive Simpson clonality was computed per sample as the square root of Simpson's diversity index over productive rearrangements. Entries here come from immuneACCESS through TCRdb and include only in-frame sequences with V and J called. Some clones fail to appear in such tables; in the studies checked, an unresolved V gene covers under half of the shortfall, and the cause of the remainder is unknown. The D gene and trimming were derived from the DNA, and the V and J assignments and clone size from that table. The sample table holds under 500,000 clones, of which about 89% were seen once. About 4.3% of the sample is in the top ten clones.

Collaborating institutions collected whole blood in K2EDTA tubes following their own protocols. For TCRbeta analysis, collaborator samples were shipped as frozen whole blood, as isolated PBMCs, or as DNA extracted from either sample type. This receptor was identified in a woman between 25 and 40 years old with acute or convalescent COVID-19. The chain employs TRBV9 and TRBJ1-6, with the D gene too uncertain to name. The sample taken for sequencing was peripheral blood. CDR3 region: CASSVAPDSPLHF. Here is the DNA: TGTGCCAGCAGCGTAGCTCCGGATTCACCCCTCCACTTT.